The next 7 T cell receptor beta chains were all read from a single sample in a study of blood T cell repertoires in COVID-19. TCRdb keeps only in-frame clones here, not all; method: immunoSEQ multiplex PCR. This repertoire shows some 270,000 clones, roughly nine tenths found once; its top ten account for 1.5% to 2%. Sequenced input: PBMCs or T cells enriched from blood (not recorded which). These receptors were collected from a woman between 40 and 55 years old who had recovered from COVID-19.

CDR3 protein: CASSYLGTNTGELFF. CDR3 coding DNA: TGTGCCAGCAGTTACCTAGGCACGAACACCGGGGAGCTGTTTTTT. V and J are TRBV6-2 or TRBV6-3 and TRBJ2-2, with no clear D. Trimming stripped 2 bases from V and 0 bases from J, with 7 bases between. Per germline, CDR1 MNHEY and CDR2 SVGEGT. The CDR3 contains 15 residues.

V usage is TRBV7-8 and J usage is TRBJ2-2, with D tentatively TRBD1 (6 bases). The V end lost 1 base, the J end lost 1 base, and 10 bases lay between the germline ends. Germline CDR1 and CDR2: SGHVS and FQNEAQ. The CDR3 spans 16 residues. The DNA of the CDR3 is TGTGCCAGCAGCTTAGTTAGGGGGATGAACACCGGGGAGCTGTTTTTT. Translated, it gives CASSLVRGMNTGELFF.

The count of this clone is one. This chain uses TRBV5-8 with TRBJ2-1; D is unresolved. CDR1 is SGHTS, CDR2 YDEGEE, per germline. The CDR3 has 15 residues. V lost 10 bases and J 0 bases, leaving 17 bases between the germline ends. Written as DNA, the CDR3 is TGTGCCGGTATGAAGGCGGCGAGCTCCTACAATGAGCAGTTCTTC. Translated, it gives CAGMKAASSYNEQFF.

The rearrangement uses TRBV18 and TRBJ1-5, with a tentative D call TRBD1 (5 bases). Trimming pared 3 bases from V and 2 bases from J, leaving 14 bases between. Germline V CDR1 and CDR2: KGHSH, LQKENI. The CDR3 has 16 residues. CDR3 residues: CASSPVGTGGNQPQHF. CDR3 in DNA: TGTGCCAGCTCACCGGTTGGGACTGGGGGCAATCAGCCCCAGCATTTT.

This chain uses TRBV4-1 with TRBJ1-3, with a possible D match to TRBD1 (5 bases). V was pared by 0 bases and J by 0 bases, with 12 bases between. The CDR3 is 17 amino acids. Germline V gene data show CDR1 as MGHRA and CDR2 as YSYEKL. CDR3 DNA: TGCGCCAGCAGCCAAGATTACAGGCCCAACTCTGGAAACACCATATATTTT. Its protein product is CASSQDYRPNSGNTIYF.

The V call is TRBV25-1, the J call TRBJ1-1; 7 positions agree with TRBD1. Germline V gene lookup returns CDR1 MGHDK and CDR2 SYGVNS. V lost 4 bases and J lost 4; bases outside the gene matches: 3. CDR3 size: 13 residues. CDR3 amino acids: CASSAQGGTEAFF. DNA of the CDR3: TGTGCCAGCAGTGCTCAGGGGGGCACTGAAGCTTTCTTT. Full variable domain (rest looked up from reference TRBV25-1 and TRBJ1-1): EADIYQTPRYLVIGTGKKITLECSQTMGHDKMYWYQQDPGMELHLIHYSYGVNSTEKGDLSSESTVSRIRTEHFPLTLESARPSHTSQYLCASSAQGGTEAFFGQGTRLTVV.

The genes are TRBV3-1 (or the pseudogene TRBV3-2) and TRBJ1-2; 7 bases agree with TRBD1. CDR3 length: 12 residues. Unmatched junction bases numbered 6, after V lost 4 bases and J lost 10 bases. Germline V gene sequence: CDR1 LGHDT, CDR2 YNNKEL (reference sequence). The CDR3 here is CASSLSRGAYTF. The CDR3 DNA reads TGTGCCAGCAGCCTTTCCAGGGGGGCCTACACCTTC.